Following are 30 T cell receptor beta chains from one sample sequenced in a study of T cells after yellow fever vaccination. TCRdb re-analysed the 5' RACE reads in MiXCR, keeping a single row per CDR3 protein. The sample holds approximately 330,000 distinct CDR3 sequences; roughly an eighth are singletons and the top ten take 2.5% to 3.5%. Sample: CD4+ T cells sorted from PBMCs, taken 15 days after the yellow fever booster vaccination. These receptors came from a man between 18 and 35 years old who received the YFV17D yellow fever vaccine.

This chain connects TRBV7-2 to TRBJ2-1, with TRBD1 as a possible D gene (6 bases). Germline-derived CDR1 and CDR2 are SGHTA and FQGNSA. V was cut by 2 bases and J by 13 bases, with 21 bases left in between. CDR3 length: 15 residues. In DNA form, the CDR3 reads TGTGCCAGCAGCTTAATGTTAGTCAGGGGCGCCCCTCAGTTCTTC. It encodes CASSLMLVRGAPQFF.

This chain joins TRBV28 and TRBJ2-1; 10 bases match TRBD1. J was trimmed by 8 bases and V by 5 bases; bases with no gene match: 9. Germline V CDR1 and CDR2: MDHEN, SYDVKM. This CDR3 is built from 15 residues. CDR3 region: CASSTPGQGLYEQFF. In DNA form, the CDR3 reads TGTGCCAGCAGTACACCGGGACAGGGGCTCTATGAGCAGTTCTTC.

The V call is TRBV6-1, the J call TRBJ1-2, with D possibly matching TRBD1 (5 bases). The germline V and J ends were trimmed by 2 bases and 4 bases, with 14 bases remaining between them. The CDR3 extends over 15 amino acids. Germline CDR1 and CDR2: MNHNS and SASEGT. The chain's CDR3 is CASSEPGTLTYGYTF. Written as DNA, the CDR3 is TGTGCCAGCAGTGAACCCGGGACTCTTACCTATGGCTACACCTTC.

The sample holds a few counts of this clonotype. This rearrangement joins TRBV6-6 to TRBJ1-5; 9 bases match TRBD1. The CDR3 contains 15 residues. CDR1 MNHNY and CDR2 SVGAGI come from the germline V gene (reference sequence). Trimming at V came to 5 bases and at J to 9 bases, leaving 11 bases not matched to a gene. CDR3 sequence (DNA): TGTGCCAGCAGTAGGGGACAGGGATTTCATCGGCCCCAGCATTTT. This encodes CASSRGQGFHRPQHF.

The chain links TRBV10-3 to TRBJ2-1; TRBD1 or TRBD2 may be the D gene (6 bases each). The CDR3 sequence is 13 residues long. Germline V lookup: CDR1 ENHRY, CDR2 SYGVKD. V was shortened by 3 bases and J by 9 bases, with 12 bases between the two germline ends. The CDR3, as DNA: TGTGCCATCAGTGATAGGGGGGAATCTGAGCAGTTCTTC. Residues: CAISDRGESEQFF.

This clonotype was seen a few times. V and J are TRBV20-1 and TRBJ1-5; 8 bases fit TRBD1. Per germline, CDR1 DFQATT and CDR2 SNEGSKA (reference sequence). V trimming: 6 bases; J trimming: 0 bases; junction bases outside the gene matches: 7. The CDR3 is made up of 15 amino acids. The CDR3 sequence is CSAKTGAYSNQPQHF. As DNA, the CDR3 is TGCAGTGCCAAGACAGGGGCGTATAGCAATCAGCCCCAGCATTTT.

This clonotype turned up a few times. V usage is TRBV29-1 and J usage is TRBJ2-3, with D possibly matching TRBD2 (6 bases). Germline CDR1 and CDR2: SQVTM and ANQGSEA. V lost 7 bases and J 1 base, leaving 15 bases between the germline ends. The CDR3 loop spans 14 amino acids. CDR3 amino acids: CSGRRGGGTDTQYF. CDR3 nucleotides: TGCAGCGGACGCCGGGGCGGGGGCACAGATACGCAGTATTTT.

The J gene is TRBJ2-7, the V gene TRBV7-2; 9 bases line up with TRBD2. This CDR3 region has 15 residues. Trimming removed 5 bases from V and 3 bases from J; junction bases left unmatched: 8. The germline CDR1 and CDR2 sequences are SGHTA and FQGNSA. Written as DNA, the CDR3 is TGTGCCAGCAGCCTGCGGGGGGGCAAGTACTACGAGCAGTACTTC. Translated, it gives CASSLRGGKYYEQYF.

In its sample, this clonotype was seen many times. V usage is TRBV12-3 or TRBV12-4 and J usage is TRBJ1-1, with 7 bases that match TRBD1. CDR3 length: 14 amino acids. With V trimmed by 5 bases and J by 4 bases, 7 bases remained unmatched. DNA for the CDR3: TGTGCCAGCAGTCAACAGGGGCTGAGCACTGAAGCTTTCTTT. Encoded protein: CASSQQGLSTEAFF.

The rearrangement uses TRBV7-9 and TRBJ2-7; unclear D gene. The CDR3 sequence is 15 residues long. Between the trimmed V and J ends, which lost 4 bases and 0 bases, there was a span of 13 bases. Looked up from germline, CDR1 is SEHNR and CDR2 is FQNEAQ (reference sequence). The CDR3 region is CASSWASVGSYEQYF. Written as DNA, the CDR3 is TGTGCCAGCAGCTGGGCGAGCGTCGGCTCCTACGAGCAGTACTTC.

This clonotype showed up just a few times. The CDR3 spells CASTTVTGRGDEQFF. As DNA, the CDR3 is TGCGCCAGCACCACGGTGACGGGGAGGGGTGATGAGCAGTTCTTC. The rearrangement uses TRBV5-1 and TRBJ2-1; TRBD2 aligns across 7 bases. This CDR3 is 15 amino acids long. J was trimmed by 8 bases and V by 6 bases; bases with no gene match: 14. From germline, CDR1 is SGHRS and CDR2 YFSETQ.

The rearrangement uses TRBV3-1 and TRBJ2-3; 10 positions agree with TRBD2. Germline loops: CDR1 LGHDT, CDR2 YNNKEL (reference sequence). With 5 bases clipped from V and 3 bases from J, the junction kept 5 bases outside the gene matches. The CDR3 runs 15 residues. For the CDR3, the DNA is TGTGCCAGCAGCTATCTAGCGGGGGCAACAGATACGCAGTATTTT. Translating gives CASSYLAGATDTQYF.

The chain's CDR3 is CSAIRTGDIYSNQPQHF. CDR3 coding DNA: TGCAGTGCGATTCGCACAGGGGACATATATAGCAATCAGCCCCAGCATTTT. V gene TRBV20-1 combines with J gene TRBJ1-5, with 7 nucleotides matching TRBD1. The germline V gene encodes CDR1 DFQATT and CDR2 SNEGSKA (reference sequence). J gave up 0 bases and V 6 bases, and 14 bases lay outside the gene matches. This CDR3 comprises 17 residues.

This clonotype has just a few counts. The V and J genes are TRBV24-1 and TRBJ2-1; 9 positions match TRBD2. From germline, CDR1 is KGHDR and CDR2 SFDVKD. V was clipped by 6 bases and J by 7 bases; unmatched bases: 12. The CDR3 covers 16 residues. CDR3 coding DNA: TGTGCCACCAGTCCCCGCGGGGGGGGGCCCGGGAATGAGCAGTTCTTC. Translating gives CATSPRGGGPGNEQFF.

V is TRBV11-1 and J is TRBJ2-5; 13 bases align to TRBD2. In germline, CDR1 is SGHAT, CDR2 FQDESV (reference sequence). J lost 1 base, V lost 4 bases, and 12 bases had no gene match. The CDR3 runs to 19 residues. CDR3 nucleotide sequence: TGTGCCAGCAGCTCCAGCAGGGGACTAGCGGGGATAATCCAAGAGACCCAGTACTTC. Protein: CASSSSRGLAGIIQETQYF.

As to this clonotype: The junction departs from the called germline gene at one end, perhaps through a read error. The CDR3 nucleotides read TGCGCCAGCTGCTTGGCGTTGGGGGGGATCGACTATAATTCACCCCTCCACTTT. It translates to CASCLALGGIDYNSPLHF. The gene calls are TRBV5-1 and TRBJ1-6, with a weak D call TRBD1 (5 bases). This CDR3 has 18 amino acids. Germline CDR1 reads SGHRS; CDR2 reads YFSETQ.

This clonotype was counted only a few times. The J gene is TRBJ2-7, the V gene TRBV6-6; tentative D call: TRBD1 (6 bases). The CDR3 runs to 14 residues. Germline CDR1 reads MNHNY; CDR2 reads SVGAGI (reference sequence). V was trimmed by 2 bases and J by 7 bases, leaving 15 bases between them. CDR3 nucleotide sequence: TGTGCCAGCAGTTACGACTCAGGGGAAGGAGAGCAGTACGTC. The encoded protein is CASSYDSGEGEQYV.

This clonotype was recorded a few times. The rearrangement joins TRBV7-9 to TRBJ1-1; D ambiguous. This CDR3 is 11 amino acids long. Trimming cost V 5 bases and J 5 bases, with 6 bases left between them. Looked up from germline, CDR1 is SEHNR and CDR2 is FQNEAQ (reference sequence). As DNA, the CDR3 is TGTGCCAGCAGCCCAAGAACTGAAGCTTTCTTT. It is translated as CASSPRTEAFF.

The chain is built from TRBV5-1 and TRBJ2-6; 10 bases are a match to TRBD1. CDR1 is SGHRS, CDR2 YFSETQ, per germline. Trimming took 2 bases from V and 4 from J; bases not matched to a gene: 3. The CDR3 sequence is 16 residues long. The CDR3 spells CASSFGTGAGANVLTF. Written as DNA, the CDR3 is TGCGCCAGCAGCTTTGGGACAGGGGCAGGGGCCAACGTCCTGACTTTC. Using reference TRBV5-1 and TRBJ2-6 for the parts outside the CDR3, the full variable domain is KAGVTQTPRYLIKTRGQQVTLSCSPISGHRSVSWYQQTPGQGLQFLFEYFSETQRNKGNFPGRFSGRQFSNSRSEMNVSTLELGDSALYLCASSFGTGAGANVLTFGAGSRLTVL.

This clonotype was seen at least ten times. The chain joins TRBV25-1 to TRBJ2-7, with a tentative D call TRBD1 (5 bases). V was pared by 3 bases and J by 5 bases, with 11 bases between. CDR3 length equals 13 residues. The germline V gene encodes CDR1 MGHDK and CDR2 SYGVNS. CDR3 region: CASSDRERDEQYF. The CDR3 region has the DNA TGTGCCAGCAGTGACAGGGAACGGGACGAGCAGTACTTC.

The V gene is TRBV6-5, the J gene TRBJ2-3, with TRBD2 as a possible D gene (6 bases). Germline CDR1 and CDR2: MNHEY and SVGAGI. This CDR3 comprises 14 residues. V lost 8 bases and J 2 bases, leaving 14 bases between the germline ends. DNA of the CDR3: TGTGCCAGCTGCCCGGGACTTTCCACAGATACGCAGTATTTT. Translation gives CASCPGLSTDTQYF.

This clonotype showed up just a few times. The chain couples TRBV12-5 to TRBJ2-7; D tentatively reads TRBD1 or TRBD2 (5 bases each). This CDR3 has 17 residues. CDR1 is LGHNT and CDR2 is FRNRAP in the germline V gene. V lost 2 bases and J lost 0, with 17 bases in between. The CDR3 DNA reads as TGTGCTAGTGGTTTGACCCCCACGGGACGCCTCTCCTACGAGCAGTACGTC. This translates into CASGLTPTGRLSYEQYV.

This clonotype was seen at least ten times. The DNA for the CDR3 is TGCGCCAGCAGCTTGGCCCAGGGTAGCAGCCAAGAGACCCAGTACTTC. Translation gives CASSLAQGSSQETQYF. V usage is TRBV5-1 and J usage is TRBJ2-5; tentatively, D is TRBD1 (5 bases). Germline CDR1 is SGHRS and CDR2 is YFSETQ. CDR3 length: 16 amino acids. V dropped 0 bases and J dropped 1 base, with 13 bases sitting between them.

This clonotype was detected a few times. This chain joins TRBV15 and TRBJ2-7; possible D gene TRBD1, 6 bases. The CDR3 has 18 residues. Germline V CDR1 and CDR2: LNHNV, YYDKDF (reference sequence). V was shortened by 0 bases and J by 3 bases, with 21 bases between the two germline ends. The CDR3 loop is CATSRDYMAGDLYYEQYF. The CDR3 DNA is TGTGCCACCAGCAGAGATTATATGGCAGGGGACCTCTACTACGAGCAGTACTTC.

CDR3: CASSLRATAGANVLTF. CDR3 nucleotide sequence: TGTGCCAGCAGCTTACGGGCCACAGCTGGGGCCAACGTCCTGACTTTC. V usage is TRBV7-2 and J usage is TRBJ2-6; D gene ambiguous. V lost 2 bases to trimming and J lost 2 bases, with 10 bases between them. The CDR3 has 16 residues. The germline CDR1 and CDR2 sequences are SGHTA and FQGNSA.

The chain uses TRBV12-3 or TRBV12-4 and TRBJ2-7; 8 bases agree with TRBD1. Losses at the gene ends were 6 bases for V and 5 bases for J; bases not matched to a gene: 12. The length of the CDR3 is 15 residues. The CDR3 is CASRSGQGGPDEQYF. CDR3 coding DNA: TGTGCCAGCAGATCCGGACAGGGAGGACCAGACGAGCAGTACTTC.

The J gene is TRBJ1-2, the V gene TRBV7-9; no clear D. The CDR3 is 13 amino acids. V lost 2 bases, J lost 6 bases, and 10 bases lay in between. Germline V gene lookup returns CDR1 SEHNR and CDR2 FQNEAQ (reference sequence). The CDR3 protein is CASSLRLSDGYTF. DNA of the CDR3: TGTGCCAGCAGCTTAAGGCTCAGCGATGGCTACACCTTC.

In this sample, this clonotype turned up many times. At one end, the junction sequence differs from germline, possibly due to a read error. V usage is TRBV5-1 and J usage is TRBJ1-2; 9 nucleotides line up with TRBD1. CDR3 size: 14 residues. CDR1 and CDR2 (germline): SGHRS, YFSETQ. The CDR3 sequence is CASSPTGGNYGYTF. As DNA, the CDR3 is TGTGCCAGCAGCCCAACAGGGGGCAACTATGGCTACACCTTC.

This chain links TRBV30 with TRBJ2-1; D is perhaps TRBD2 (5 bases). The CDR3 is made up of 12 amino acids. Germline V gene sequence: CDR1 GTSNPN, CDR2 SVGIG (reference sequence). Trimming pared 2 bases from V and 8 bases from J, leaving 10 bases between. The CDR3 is CAWSPEADEQFF. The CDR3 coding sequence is TGTGCCTGGAGTCCGGAGGCAGATGAGCAGTTCTTC. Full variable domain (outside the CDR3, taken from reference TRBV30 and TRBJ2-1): SQTIHQWPATLVQPVGSPLSLECTVEGTSNPNLYWYRQAAGRGLQLLFYSVGIGQISSEVPQNLSASRPQDRQFILSSKKLLLSDSGFYLCAWSPEADEQFFGPGTRLTVL.

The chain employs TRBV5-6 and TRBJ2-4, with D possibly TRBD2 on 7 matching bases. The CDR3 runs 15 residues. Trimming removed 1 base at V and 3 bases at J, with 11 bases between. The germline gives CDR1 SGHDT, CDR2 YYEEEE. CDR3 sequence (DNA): TGTGCCAGCAGCTTGAGGGGGGGCGGCAAAAACATTCAGTACTTC. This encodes CASSLRGGGKNIQYF.